These 28 T cell receptor beta chains came from one sample sequenced in a study of Ad26.COV2.S vaccination and SARS-CoV-2 variants. Assay: immunoSEQ multiplex PCR; the TCRdb copy retains only in-frame clones and omits some. The sample shows some 450,000 clones, 90% of them seen only once. The treatment was: around 19 received Ad26.COV2.S at low or high dose, single or two shots; about 5 received placebo; per-sample allocation not given. Following the first vaccine or placebo injection, samples were taken on day 63. Specimen: peripheral blood, collected in a trial of Ad26.COV2.S vaccine versus placebo. These receptors were obtained from a person between 18 and 65 years old who received the Ad26.COV2.S COVID-19 vaccine or a placebo.

The chain combines TRBV3-1 (or the pseudogene TRBV3-2) with TRBJ2-7; the match to TRBD2 covers 7 bases. Germline trimming cut 2 bases from V and 6 bases from J; bases unmatched to any gene: 1. The CDR3 length is 12 residues. Germline assignment: CDR1 LGHDT and CDR2 YNNKEL (reference sequence). CDR3: CASSQSGGEQYF. The CDR3 DNA sequence: TGTGCCAGCAGCCAATCGGGGGGCGAGCAGTACTTC.

V gene TRBV4-3 combines with J gene TRBJ2-5; 10 positions agree with TRBD1. Trimming at V came to 0 bases and at J to 5 bases, leaving 6 bases not matched to a gene. CDR1 and CDR2 (germline): LGHNA, YSLEER. CDR3 length: 16 residues. CDR3 sequence: CASSQDADRGQETQYF. For the CDR3, the DNA is TGCGCCAGCAGCCAAGATGCCGACAGGGGGCAGGAGACCCAGTACTTC.

CDR3 amino acids: CATSDRKREGPTDTQYF. CDR3 nucleotide sequence: TGTGCCACCAGTGACCGTAAGCGGGAGGGCCCCACAGATACGCAGTATTTT. The chain employs TRBV24-1 and TRBJ2-3; 10 positions agree with TRBD2. After removal of 4 bases from V and 2 bases from J, the junction contained 8 bases not matched to a gene. Germline V gene lookup returns CDR1 KGHDR and CDR2 SFDVKD. The length of the CDR3 is 17 residues.

The chain couples TRBV6-4 to TRBJ2-3, with D unresolved. Trimming pared 3 bases from V and 4 bases from J, leaving 8 bases between. The CDR3 covers 13 residues. Per the germline V gene, CDR1 is MRHNA and CDR2 is SNTAGT. The DNA for the CDR3 is TGTGCCAGCAGTGAGGGGATTGCAGATACGCAGTATTTT. Amino acid sequence: CASSEGIADTQYF.

The CDR3 sequence: CASSVAGTVEKLFF. The CDR3 DNA sequence: TGTGCCAGCAGTGTCGCCGGGACAGTTGAAAAACTGTTTTTT. The chain joins TRBV28 to TRBJ1-4; 7 bases agree with TRBD1. Germline CDR1 and CDR2: MDHEN and SYDVKM. CDR3 length: 14 residues. With 5 bases clipped from V and 7 bases from J, the junction kept 7 bases outside the gene matches.

The table lists this clone with a count of one. V gene TRBV6-5 combines with J gene TRBJ1-3; weak D call: TRBD1 (6 bases). The CDR3 extends over 15 amino acids. Germline CDR1 is MNHEY and CDR2 is SVGAGI. V shed 6 bases and J shed 0 bases, with 12 bases lying between them. Here the CDR3 DNA reads TGTGCCAGCAGGTTAACAGGGAGCTCTGGAAACACCATATATTTT. Translated, it gives CASRLTGSSGNTIYF.

The gene calls are TRBV4-2 and TRBJ2-7; 12 nucleotides line up with TRBD2. This CDR3 has 16 amino acids. The germline CDR1 and CDR2 sequences are LGHNA and YNFKEQ. V gave up 1 base and J gave up 3 bases; unmatched junction bases: 4. The CDR3 nucleotides read TGTGCCAGCAGCCAAGCGCGACTAGCGGGAGTCTACGAGCAGTACTTC. It codes for CASSQARLAGVYEQYF.

The chain uses TRBV3-1 (or the pseudogene TRBV3-2) and TRBJ1-2; possibly TRBD1 for D (5 bases). Trimming took 1 base from V and 2 from J, leaving 20 bases between them. The CDR3 extends over 18 amino acids. Germline-derived CDR1 and CDR2 are LGHDT and YNNKEL (reference sequence). The CDR3 is CASSQGRGRTDKNYGYTF. DNA for the CDR3: TGTGCCAGCAGCCAAGGTAGGGGCAGGACTGACAAGAACTATGGCTACACCTTC.

This clone was recorded only once. This chain connects TRBV7-9 to TRBJ2-1, with 10 positions matching TRBD2. The V gene's germline CDR1 is SEHNR and CDR2 FQNEAQ (reference sequence). With V trimmed by 6 bases and J by 7 bases, 9 bases remained unmatched. CDR3 length: 15 residues. Written as DNA, the CDR3 is TGTGCCAGCAGTCCATTAGCGGGAGGTCAAAATGAGCAGTTCTTC. This gives the protein CASSPLAGGQNEQFF. Supplemented by reference TRBV7-9 and TRBJ2-1, the full variable domain reads DTGVSQNPRHKITKRGQNVTFRCDPISEHNRLYWYRQTLGQGPEFLTYFQNEAQLEKSRLLSDRFSAERPKGSFSTLEIQRTEQGDSAMYLCASSPLAGGQNEQFFGPGTRLTVL.

The chain joins TRBV19 to TRBJ2-7; TRBD1 aligns across 7 bases. There are 15 residues in the CDR3. V trimming: 7 bases; J trimming: 0 bases; junction bases outside the gene matches: 9. From germline, CDR1 is LNHDA and CDR2 SQIVND (reference sequence). CDR3 in amino acids: CASKGQALSSYEQYF. DNA of the CDR3: TGTGCCAGTAAAGGACAGGCCTTAAGCTCCTACGAGCAGTACTTC.

The gene calls are TRBV6-5 and TRBJ2-2; D not resolved. CDR3 size: 14 residues. Trimming took 7 bases from V and 0 from J, leaving 9 bases between them. Germline CDR1 MNHEY, CDR2 SVGAGI. The CDR3 spells CASKAGSNTGELFF. Here the CDR3 DNA reads TGTGCCAGCAAGGCAGGCTCGAACACCGGGGAGCTGTTTTTT.

The chain has TRBV5-1 and TRBJ2-7; weak D call: TRBD1 (6 bases). The V gene lost 0 bases and the J gene lost 3 bases, with 16 bases spanning the gap. This CDR3 region has 16 residues. Germline loops: CDR1 SGHRS, CDR2 YFSETQ. CDR3 amino acids: CASSLGVLAGDYEQYF. In DNA form, the CDR3 reads TGCGCCAGCAGCTTGGGGGTATTGGCAGGGGACTACGAGCAGTACTTC. The full variable domain, with the rest looked up from reference TRBV5-1 and TRBJ2-7, is KAGVTQTPRYLIKTRGQQVTLSCSPISGHRSVSWYQQTPGQGLQFLFEYFSETQRNKGNFPGRFSGRQFSNSRSEMNVSTLELGDSALYLCASSLGVLAGDYEQYFGPGTRLTVT.

The gene calls are TRBV27 and TRBJ2-7; 8 bases line up with TRBD2. V was pared by 1 base and J by 5 bases, with 4 bases of the junction left unmatched. This CDR3 has 14 residues. The V gene's germline CDR1 is MNHEY and CDR2 SMNVEV (reference sequence). The CDR3 DNA reads TGTGCCAGCAGTTTATATCCGGGGGGGGACGAGCAGTACTTC. Residues: CASSLYPGGDEQYF.

The CDR3 DNA reads as TGTGCCAGCACCCCGCGGGCGGGAGTAACAGATACGCAGTATTTT. Its protein product is CASTPRAGVTDTQYF. V is TRBV28 and J is TRBJ2-3; TRBD2 matches 7 bases. The CDR3 is 15 amino acids. CDR1 and CDR2 (germline): MDHEN, SYDVKM. V lost 7 bases to trimming and J lost 3 bases; unmatched junction nucleotides: 10.

The V and J genes are TRBV5-5 and TRBJ1-4; D is undetermined. CDR1 and CDR2 from the germline V gene are SGHKS and YYEKEE (reference sequence). Trimming removed 1 base at V and 0 bases at J, with 4 bases between. The CDR3 extends over 14 amino acids. The CDR3 protein is CASSLTSTNEKLFF. As DNA, the CDR3 is TGTGCCAGCAGCTTGACCTCAACTAATGAAAAACTGTTTTTT.

This clone was seen only once. The rearrangement links TRBV7-7 to TRBJ2-1, with 14 bases identical to TRBD2. CDR3 length: 15 residues. Germline lookup yields CDR1 SSHAT and CDR2 FNYEAQ (reference sequence). Trimming removed 1 base from V and 8 bases from J; junction bases left unmatched: 1. The CDR3 protein is CASSLGLAGGYEQFF. In DNA, the CDR3 is TGTGCCAGCAGCTTAGGACTAGCGGGAGGGTATGAGCAGTTCTTC.

This clone appeared once. V usage is TRBV19 and J usage is TRBJ1-1; TRBD1 matches at 10 bases. Germline CDR1 LNHDA, CDR2 SQIVND (reference sequence). The CDR3 is made up of 12 amino acids. V lost 10 bases, J lost 5 bases, and 4 bases stayed unmatched. The CDR3 loop is CATTGGLTEAFF. The DNA of the CDR3 is TGTGCCACGACAGGGGGCTTGACTGAAGCTTTCTTT.

This sequence joins TRBV5-1 and TRBJ2-7, with 8 bases that match TRBD2. V lost 0 bases to trimming and J lost 9 bases; unmatched junction nucleotides: 11. There are 15 residues in the CDR3. The germline V gene encodes CDR1 SGHRS and CDR2 YFSETQ. CDR3 sequence: CASSLAFGAGAGQYF. DNA of the CDR3: TGCGCCAGCAGCTTGGCCTTCGGAGCGGGGGCAGGGCAGTACTTC.

This clone was picked up one time. A read error may account for a junction end that differs from germline. The chain links TRBV7-2 to TRBJ2-7; D gene unclear. Germline lookup yields CDR1 SGHTA and CDR2 FQGNSA. The CDR3 loop spans 12 amino acids. CDR3 coding DNA: TGTGCCAGCAGCTCCCCGGGCTACGAGCGGTACTTC. It specifies CASSSPGYERYF. Based on the CDR3 plus reference TRBV7-2 and TRBJ2-7, the full variable domain is GAGVSQSPSNKVTEKGKDVELRCDPISGHTALYWYRQSLGQGLEFLIYFQGNSAPDKSGLPSDRFSAERTGGSVSTLTIQRTQQEDSAVYLCASSSPGYERYFGPGTRLTVT.

The chain links TRBV7-9 to TRBJ1-2; tentative D call: TRBD1 (5 bases). The CDR3 has 13 amino acids. V was clipped by 5 bases and J by 7 bases, with 14 bases between them. CDR1 is SEHNR, CDR2 FQNEAQ, per germline (reference sequence). The CDR3 coding sequence is TGTGCCAGCAGCGGATCAGGGTTCTCTGGCTACACCTTC. This gives the protein CASSGSGFSGYTF.

This clone came up once. This chain links TRBV28 with TRBJ2-1; no clear D. Trimming took off 5 bases at V and 10 bases at J, with 12 bases between the two ends. The germline gives CDR1 MDHEN, CDR2 SYDVKM. The CDR3 has 12 amino acids. For the CDR3, the DNA is TGTGCCAGCAGTCAAATCTTTGGGGAGCAGTTCTTC. Protein sequence: CASSQIFGEQFF.

The genes are TRBV28 and TRBJ1-2; D remains ambiguous. The germline V and J ends were trimmed by 2 bases and 3 bases, with 4 bases remaining between them. Germline CDR1 reads MDHEN; CDR2 reads SYDVKM. This CDR3 has 12 amino acids. CDR3 DNA: TGTGCCAGCAGTTTAGGGGACTATGGCTACACCTTC. This encodes CASSLGDYGYTF.

The V gene is TRBV24-1, the J gene TRBJ2-1; 9 bases fit TRBD2. The ends lost 6 bases at V and 3 bases at J; junction bases unmatched: 8. Looked up from germline, CDR1 is KGHDR and CDR2 is SFDVKD. This CDR3 region has 16 residues. The CDR3 sequence is CATSRYTSGFYNEQFF. The CDR3 coding sequence is TGTGCCACCAGTCGGTATACTAGCGGGTTCTACAATGAGCAGTTCTTC.

The chain carries TRBV28 and TRBJ1-1, with TRBD1 as a possible D gene (6 bases). This CDR3 is built from 15 residues. CDR1 MDHEN and CDR2 SYDVKM come from the germline V gene. Trimming removed 8 bases at V and 3 bases at J, with 19 bases between. The DNA for the CDR3 is TGTGCCAGCCCTAAACCGGGGGGCGGGTACACTGAAGCTTTCTTT. Amino acid sequence: CASPKPGGGYTEAFF.

The chain recombines TRBV30 with TRBJ2-3; 9 bases agree with TRBD2. Germline V gene lookup returns CDR1 GTSNPN and CDR2 SVGIG (reference sequence). This CDR3 has 15 residues. V shed 1 base and J 4 bases; nucleotides not matched to a gene: 6. The CDR3 region has the DNA TGTGCCTGGAGTGGTAGCGGGAGCGTTGCAGATACGCAGTATTTT. The encoded protein is CAWSGSGSVADTQYF.

The V gene is TRBV28, the J gene TRBJ2-5; D gene unclear. The germline V and J ends were trimmed by 2 bases and 3 bases, with 13 bases remaining between them. CDR3 size: 15 residues. CDR1 is MDHEN and CDR2 is SYDVKM in the germline V gene. The CDR3 reads CASSLPGRVEETQYF. CDR3 in DNA: TGTGCCAGCAGTTTACCAGGTCGAGTCGAAGAGACCCAGTACTTC.

This clone has a single count. This sequence joins TRBV7-3 and TRBJ2-3, with 11 bases that match TRBD1. CDR1 SGHTA and CDR2 FQGTGA come from the germline V gene. Losses at the gene ends were 5 bases for V and 5 bases for J; bases not matched to a gene: 6. There are 15 residues in the CDR3. This CDR3 is CASSRQGQGGDTQYF. DNA for the CDR3: TGTGCCAGCAGCCGCCAGGGACAGGGGGGAGATACGCAGTATTTT.

The chain employs TRBV2 and TRBJ2-7, with 7 bases aligning to TRBD1. J lost 2 bases, V lost 6 bases, and 7 bases had no gene match. The CDR3 consists of 14 residues. CDR1 and CDR2 from the germline V gene are SNHLY and FYNNEI. The CDR3 spells CASRPETGTYEQYF. DNA for the CDR3: TGTGCCAGCAGACCCGAGACAGGGACCTACGAGCAGTACTTC. Filled out from reference TRBV2 and TRBJ2-7, the complete variable domain reads EPEVTQTPSHQVTQMGQEVILRCVPISNHLYFYWYRQILGQKVEFLVSFYNNEISEKSEIFDDQFSVERPDGSNFTLKIRSTKLEDSAMYFCASRPETGTYEQYFGPGTRLTVT.